The rows below give T cell receptor beta chains drawn from one sample of a study of cytomegalovirus exposure and HLA in healthy donors. Assay used: immunoSEQ multiplex PCR; TCRdb lists only in-frame clones, some missing. The sample records over 150,000 clones, around 90% being singletons. Sample: PBMCs. These receptors originate from a young woman in good health and CMV-seronegative. Each CDR3 is given with its conserved first and last residue.

CASNPDGAGPLRGNTIYF,TRBJ1-3,TRBV19
CAWSVGSDWRNTIYF,-,TRBV30
CASSLQGAHGYTF,TRBJ1-2,TRBV5-6
CASSQEGLAGEGSYEQYF,TRBJ2-7,TRBV4-1
CASRPRQEINYGYTF,TRBJ1-2,TRBV2
CSVELDAEQFF,TRBJ2-1,TRBV29-1
CANREGGKGYGYTF,TRBJ1-2,TRBV27
CASSFRTGGAMNTEAFF,TRBJ1-1,TRBV14
CASSLAGIGTDTQYF,TRBJ2-3,TRBV5-1
CASSVEASGTENTGELFF,TRBJ2-2,TRBV9
CASSPFWREYNEQFF,TRBJ2-1,TRBV4-1
CASSYSDRGRSAEAFF,TRBJ1-1,TRBV6-5
CASSADTSSTDTQYF,TRBJ2-3,TRBV5-1
CASSPPSRGTDTQYF,TRBJ2-3,TRBV11-2
CASSIRSASTDTQYF,TRBJ2-3,TRBV19
CASSPDAGRYEQYF,TRBJ2-7,TRBV5-5
CASTTGGPSSGGELFF,TRBJ2-2,TRBV9
CSAGGASPGWEQFF,TRBJ2-1,TRBV29-1
CASSLQPLAYEQYF,TRBJ2-7,TRBV7-3
CASSSKGTSGVAPQYF,TRBJ2-5,TRBV7-9
CASSLVEGGNSPLHF,TRBJ1-6,TRBV7-2
CASSAGTVGNQPQHF,TRBJ1-5,TRBV27
CASSQDRGFEQYF,TRBJ2-7,TRBV4-3
CASSSTSGAYEQYF,-,TRBV11-2
CASSRGDISLHF,TRBJ1-6,TRBV27
CASSSGTGPGKPQHF,TRBJ1-5,TRBV27
CASSFAGESYNSPLHF,TRBJ1-6,TRBV11-2
CAWSGGLAGVSSYF,TRBJ2-5,TRBV30
CASSPGHLEQTGELFF,TRBJ2-2,TRBV7-9
CSSSPEVTEAFF,TRBJ1-1,TRBV7-9